This is a list of T cell receptor beta chains from one sample in a study of shared clonotypes between healthy human individuals. Sequencing was performed with immunoSEQ multiplex PCR; in TCRdb, only in-frame clones are kept and a portion is missing. The sample shows around 1.9 million clones, 90% to 95% of them seen only once. Specimen: naive CD8+ T cells from PBMCs. The receptors were sampled from a man between 18 and 29 years old in good health. Some clones in this sample may be carry-over from other donors' samples. CDR3s include the opening cysteine and the closing phenylalanine or tryptophan. Fields, in order: clone size, V gene, D gene, CDR3 length, J gene, CDR3 protein, CDR3 DNA. A D gene is named only where the DNA matches it firmly. Part of the rows lack a size; the others show once, few, many or a class for expanded clones.

>-|TRBV7-8|-|18|TRBJ1-3
CASSLIGGVGHSGNTIYF
TGTGCCAGCAGCTTAATAGGGGGTGTGGGCCACTCTGGAAACACCATATATTTT
>-|TRBV19|-|12|TRBJ1-5
CASKQGLQPQHF
TGTGCCAGTAAGCAGGGTCTTCAGCCCCAGCATTTT
>few|TRBV7-9|-|14|TRBJ1-1
CASSLGQDGTEAFF
TGTGCCAGCAGCTTAGGACAGGATGGTACTGAAGCTTTCTTT
>few|TRBV7-9|-|14|TRBJ1-1
CASSFYLGNTEAFF
TGTGCCAGCAGCTTTTACTTAGGCAACACTGAAGCTTTCTTT
>-|TRBV28|-|15|TRBJ2-3
CASSPLAWEADTQYF
TGTGCCAGCAGCCCCTTAGCGTGGGAGGCAGATACGCAGTATTTT
>-|TRBV6-1|-|15|TRBJ2-2
CASSEPRGSTGELFF
TGTGCCAGCAGTGAGCCTCGAGGGAGCACCGGGGAGCTGTTTTTT
>-|TRBV11-3|-|13|TRBJ2-3
CASSFSRKDTQYF
TGTGCCAGCAGCTTCTCGAGGAAGGATACGCAGTATTTT
>-|TRBV6-1|-|14|TRBJ1-1
CASSGAGAWTEAFF
TGTGCCAGCAGCGGTGCGGGGGCGTGGACTGAAGCTTTCTTT
>-|TRBV5-4|-|14|TRBJ1-1
CASSFQGMNTEAFF
TGTGCCAGCAGCTTCCAGGGGATGAACACTGAAGCTTTCTTT
>-|TRBV21-1|-|16|TRBJ2-7
CASSKRDPSRGYEQYF
TGTGCCAGCAGCAAAAGGGATCCTTCGCGAGGCTACGAGCAGTACTTC
>-|TRBV10-3|TRBD1|14|TRBJ1-1
CAISEGQEFTEAFF
TGTGCCATCAGTGAGGGACAGGAATTTACTGAAGCTTTCTTT
>-|TRBV5-6|TRBD1|15|TRBJ2-7
CASSLESTGVYEQYF
TGTGCCAGCAGCTTGGAGTCGACAGGGGTCTACGAGCAGTACTTC
>-|TRBV4-2|TRBD1|14|TRBJ2-7
CASSQGQGAYEQYF
TGTGCCAGCAGCCAGGGACAGGGGGCCTACGAGCAGTACTTC
>once|TRBV5-1|TRBD2|15|TRBJ2-3
CASRGTSGSGDTQYF
TGCGCCAGCAGGGGGACTAGCGGGAGCGGCGATACGCAGTATTTT
>-|TRBV29-1|-|13|TRBJ2-7
CSVEGQGLYEQYF
TGCAGCGTTGAAGGGCAGGGGCTCTACGAGCAGTACTTC
>few|TRBV6-1|-|14|TRBJ1-1
CASSEMLLNTEAFF
TGTGCCAGCAGTGAAATGCTCCTGAACACTGAAGCTTTCTTT
>-|TRBV9|TRBD2|15|TRBJ2-7
CASSVGSGYTYEQYF
TGTGCCAGCAGCGTAGGTAGCGGGTATACCTACGAGCAGTACTTC
>-|TRBV27|TRBD1|15|TRBJ2-7
CASSLRDRGSYEQYF
TGTGCCAGCAGCCTCCGGGACAGGGGCTCCTACGAGCAGTACTTC
>-|TRBV14|-|15|TRBJ1-1
CASSQDLYRNTEAFF
TGTGCCAGCAGCCAAGATCTCTACAGAAACACTGAAGCTTTCTTT
>-|TRBV5-1|TRBD1|11|TRBJ1-2
CASSLGDRVTF
TGCGCCAGCAGCTTGGGGGACAGGGTCACCTTC
>-|TRBV27|-|13|TRBJ2-7
CASSWGQSYEQYF
TGTGCCAGCAGTTGGGGACAAAGCTACGAGCAGTACTTC
>-|TRBV11-2|-|13|TRBJ2-7
CASSFGTLYEQYF
TGTGCCAGCAGCTTTGGGACACTCTACGAGCAGTACTTC